Below, 6 T cell receptor beta chains from the same sample are listed, as sequenced in a study of beta chain features in type 1 diabetes. The whole isolated RNA underwent reverse transcription, so sequencing captured expressed TCRB transcripts. The table came from immunoSEQ multiplex PCR; TCRdb's copy has only in-frame clones and leaves some out. The sample gives under 450,000 clones, over 13% of which show up once; approximately 0.02% is in the top ten. What was sequenced was naive CD4+ T cells from blood. Every receptor here comes from a woman younger than 30 in good health.

The chain recombines TRBV4-1 with TRBJ1-2; D perhaps matches TRBD1 (5 bases). The germline V and J ends were trimmed by 2 bases and 8 bases, with 12 bases remaining between them. The CDR3 sequence is 13 residues long. CDR1 is MGHRA, CDR2 YSYEKL, per germline. This CDR3 reads CASSQQGKLGYTF. CDR3 coding DNA: TGCGCCAGCAGCCAACAGGGAAAGTTGGGCTACACCTTC.

The chain couples TRBV6-5 to TRBJ2-5; TRBD2 aligns across 9 bases. This CDR3 region has 15 residues. Germline values: CDR1 MNHEY, CDR2 SVGAGI. Unmatched junction bases numbered 5, after V lost 5 bases and J lost 1 base. CDR3: CASSTRRGGQETQYF. As DNA, the CDR3 is TGTGCCAGCAGTACCCGGCGGGGGGGCCAAGAGACCCAGTACTTC.

The gene calls are TRBV27 and TRBJ2-5, with 10 bases lining up with TRBD1. The CDR3 has 15 amino acids. V lost 1 base to trimming and J lost 5 bases; unmatched junction nucleotides: 4. CDR1 MNHEY and CDR2 SMNVEV come from the germline V gene (reference sequence). CDR3 in amino acids: CASSLLGQGWETQYF. DNA of the CDR3: TGTGCCAGCAGTTTATTGGGACAGGGGTGGGAGACCCAGTACTTC.

The chain couples TRBV5-1 to TRBJ1-1; TRBD1 agrees at 8 bases. CDR1 is SGHRS, CDR2 YFSETQ, per germline. After removal of 6 bases from V and 5 bases from J, the junction contained 12 bases not matched to a gene. This CDR3 is built from 15 residues. DNA of the CDR3: TGCGCCAGCACCCCTGGCGGACAGGGACGTACTGAAGCTTTCTTT. Translated: CASTPGGQGRTEAFF.

The rearrangement uses TRBV7-9 and TRBJ2-5; D unclear. Trimming shortened V by 2 bases and J by 2 bases, and 9 bases separated the two germline ends. The CDR3 spans 14 residues. Germline CDR1 is SEHNR and CDR2 is FQNEAQ (reference sequence). CDR3 region: CASSLSAGQETQYF. The CDR3 DNA follows: TGTGCCAGCAGCTTAAGTGCAGGACAAGAGACCCAGTACTTC.

This clone has just a few counts. The genes are TRBV5-1 and TRBJ2-7; a weak D match, TRBD1 (6 bases). Trimming removed 4 bases from V and 4 bases from J, with 18 bases in between. This CDR3 is 15 amino acids long. Germline V CDR1 and CDR2: SGHRS, YFSETQ. The CDR3, as DNA: TGCGCCAGCAGCCCGAGGGCAGGGACAACATACGAGCAGTACTTC. Its protein product is CASSPRAGTTYEQYF. Variable domain in full (rest from reference TRBV5-1 and TRBJ2-7): KAGVTQTPRYLIKTRGQQVTLSCSPISGHRSVSWYQQTPGQGLQFLFEYFSETQRNKGNFPGRFSGRQFSNSRSEMNVSTLELGDSALYLCASSPRAGTTYEQYFGPGTRLTVT.